The 21 T cell receptor beta chains reported below all come from one sample, sequenced in a study of cytomegalovirus exposure and HLA in healthy donors. Primers: 60 Vbeta forward and 13 Jbeta reverse. Clones were sequenced by immunoSEQ multiplex PCR, and TCRdb holds only the in-frame ones, with some missing. The profile covers hundreds of thousands of clones, with more than 75% appearing a single time and roughly 5.5% taken by the ten largest. Material for sequencing was PBMCs. The receptors shown here come from a man aged 40-55 years in good health and CMV-seropositive.

The chain combines TRBV5-1 with TRBJ2-3; 11 bases agree with TRBD2. Germline assignment: CDR1 SGHRS and CDR2 YFSETQ. The V gene end was trimmed by 3 bases and the J gene end by 1 base; junction bases not matched to a gene: 1. This CDR3 comprises 15 residues. CDR3 in amino acids: CASSSTSGGTDTQYF. Here the CDR3 DNA reads TGCGCCAGCAGCTCGACTAGCGGGGGCACAGATACGCAGTATTTT.

The rearrangement uses TRBV19 and TRBJ1-1; D might be TRBD1 (6 bases). Germline loops: CDR1 LNHDA, CDR2 SQIVND (reference sequence). The CDR3 runs to 13 residues. V shed 6 bases and J shed 3 bases, with 11 bases lying between them. The CDR3, as DNA: TGTGCCAGTAGATCTGGACAGTACACTGAAGCTTTCTTT. It specifies CASRSGQYTEAFF.

The V and J genes are TRBV28 and TRBJ2-3, with 10 bases fitting TRBD2. This CDR3 is 18 amino acids long. Germline V gene lookup returns CDR1 MDHEN and CDR2 SYDVKM. After removal of 7 bases from V and 0 bases from J, the junction contained 13 bases not matched to a gene. The CDR3 nucleotides read TGTGCCAGCACGACAAACCGGGCTAGCGGGGGTAGCACAGATACGCAGTATTTT. Translated, it gives CASTTNRASGGSTDTQYF.

The chain joins TRBV6-5 to TRBJ1-3; 7 bases fit TRBD1. CDR1 and CDR2 from the germline V gene are MNHEY and SVGAGI. V was pared by 2 bases and J by 1 base, with 2 bases of the junction left unmatched. This CDR3 has 15 residues. The CDR3 spells CASSYEGASGNTIYF. As DNA, the CDR3 is TGTGCCAGCAGTTACGAGGGGGCTTCTGGAAACACCATATATTTT.

The gene calls are TRBV7-8 and TRBJ2-1, with D perhaps TRBD2 (6 bases). Trimming left V 4 bases short and J 3 bases short, with 10 bases between. The V gene's germline CDR1 is SGHVS and CDR2 FQNEAQ. The CDR3 contains 14 residues. Here the CDR3 DNA reads TGTGCCAGCAGCTCCGGGACTCACTACAATGAGCAGTTCTTC. This codes for CASSSGTHYNEQFF.

There are a few counts of this clone. The chain combines TRBV12-5 with TRBJ1-2, with D uncertain. Germline CDR1 LGHNT, CDR2 FRNRAP. This CDR3 has 13 residues. V was pared by 4 bases and J by 4 bases, with 10 bases between. The CDR3 here is CASGSGGSYGYTF. Written as DNA, the CDR3 is TGTGCTAGTGGTTCCGGTGGGAGCTATGGCTACACCTTC.

This clone was picked up one time. V usage is TRBV7-9 and J usage is TRBJ1-3, with D possibly matching TRBD1 (6 bases). This CDR3 is 14 amino acids long. V gave up 4 bases and J gave up 3 bases, with 10 bases separating them. CDR1 and CDR2 from the germline V gene are SEHNR and FQNEAQ (reference sequence). CDR3 residues: CASSSTGFGNTIYF. The CDR3 DNA is TGTGCCAGCAGCTCAACAGGGTTTGGAAACACCATATATTTT. Together with reference TRBV7-9 and TRBJ1-3, the CDR3 gives the full variable domain: DTGVSQNPRHKITKRGQNVTFRCDPISEHNRLYWYRQTLGQGPEFLTYFQNEAQLEKSRLLSDRFSAERPKGSFSTLEIQRTEQGDSAMYLCASSSTGFGNTIYFGEGSWLTVV.

The gene calls are TRBV7-9 and TRBJ2-7; TRBD1 might be the D (6 bases). In germline, CDR1 is SEHNR, CDR2 FQNEAQ (reference sequence). The CDR3 contains 13 residues. V was clipped by 7 bases and J by 3 bases, with 13 bases between them. The CDR3 sequence: CASTRGRIYEQYF. The DNA for the CDR3 is TGTGCCAGCACCAGGGGCAGGATCTACGAGCAGTACTTC. Full variable domain (outside the CDR3, taken from reference TRBV7-9 and TRBJ2-7): DTGVSQNPRHKITKRGQNVTFRCDPISEHNRLYWYRQTLGQGPEFLTYFQNEAQLEKSRLLSDRFSAERPKGSFSTLEIQRTEQGDSAMYLCASTRGRIYEQYFGPGTRLTVT.

The chain links TRBV5-1 to TRBJ2-7; perhaps TRBD1 as D (7 bases). From germline, CDR1 is SGHRS and CDR2 YFSETQ. This CDR3 comprises 18 residues. Trimming stripped 0 bases from V and 6 bases from J, with 25 bases between. CDR3 DNA: TGCGCCAGCAGCTTGGCAAGAGGGTTACGGCAGGGGGGCTTCGAGCAGTACTTC. Encoded protein: CASSLARGLRQGGFEQYF. Looking up the rest from reference TRBV5-1 and TRBJ2-7 gives the full variable domain: KAGVTQTPRYLIKTRGQQVTLSCSPISGHRSVSWYQQTPGQGLQFLFEYFSETQRNKGNFPGRFSGRQFSNSRSEMNVSTLELGDSALYLCASSLARGLRQGGFEQYFGPGTRLTVT.

This clone has just one count. V usage is TRBV6-5 and J usage is TRBJ1-5; D is perhaps TRBD1 (5 bases). Between the trimmed V and J ends, which lost 4 bases and 7 bases, there was a span of 11 bases. The CDR3 length is 13 residues. Per germline, CDR1 MNHEY and CDR2 SVGAGI. This CDR3 reads CASSLGAGQPQHF. CDR3 DNA: TGTGCCAGCAGTTTAGGGGCGGGACAGCCCCAGCATTTT.

The rearrangement joins TRBV7-2 to TRBJ2-7; D is uncertain. There are 14 residues in the CDR3. The V and J ends lost 4 bases and 2 bases respectively, with 12 bases between them. Germline CDR1 and CDR2: SGHTA and FQGNSA. DNA of the CDR3: TGTGCCAGCAGCTCACCCCACTCAACCTACGAGCAGTACTTC. It translates to CASSSPHSTYEQYF.

The chain has TRBV19 and TRBJ1-5, with TRBD1 matching over 10 bases. CDR1 LNHDA and CDR2 SQIVND come from the germline V gene (reference sequence). The CDR3 runs to 17 residues. Losses at the gene ends were 7 bases for V and 1 base for J; bases not matched to a gene: 10. CDR3 in DNA: TGTGCCAGTATCGCTGGACAGGGGGTGTGGAGCAATCAGCCCCAGCATTTT. As protein: CASIAGQGVWSNQPQHF.

V usage is TRBV6-5 and J usage is TRBJ2-1; D may be TRBD2 (5 bases). With 0 bases removed from V and 3 bases from J, the gap between germline ends came to 6 bases. The CDR3 contains 14 residues. Germline assignment: CDR1 MNHEY and CDR2 SVGAGI. The CDR3 region is CASSYSSGYNEQFF. The CDR3 DNA reads as TGTGCCAGCAGTTACTCGAGCGGCTACAATGAGCAGTTCTTC.

This rearrangement joins TRBV28 to TRBJ2-5, with 10 bases fitting TRBD2. The J call may be faulty, since TRBJ2-7 better matches the DNA end. Germline V gene sequence: CDR1 MDHEN, CDR2 SYDVKM. The CDR3 contains 16 residues. DNA of the CDR3: TGTGCCAGCAGCCCTATTTTAGCGGGAGGCGCCTACGAGCAGTACTTC. Translated, it gives CASSPILAGGAYEQYF.

Here the CDR3 reads CASSLDRGGGELFF. CDR3 nucleotides: TGCGCCAGCAGCTTGGACAGGGGCGGCGGGGAGCTGTTTTTT. The chain carries TRBV5-1 and TRBJ2-2; 7 bases align to TRBD1. The CDR3 has 14 residues. With V trimmed by 0 bases and J by 7 bases, 3 bases remained unmatched. The germline gives CDR1 SGHRS, CDR2 YFSETQ.

The chain carries TRBV27 and TRBJ2-1; D is possibly TRBD1 (5 bases). CDR1 MNHEY and CDR2 SMNVEV come from the germline V gene (reference sequence). V was cut by 3 bases and J by 6 bases, with 12 bases left in between. CDR3 size: 14 residues. The DNA of the CDR3 is TGTGCCAGCAGTTTCCCCGGACACCTCAATGAGCAGTTCTTC. Translation: CASSFPGHLNEQFF.

This chain links TRBV15 with TRBJ1-4, with D unresolved. V lost 0 bases, J lost 0 bases, and 5 bases lay in between. Germline loops: CDR1 LNHNV, CDR2 YYDKDF (reference sequence). The CDR3 has 15 residues. CDR3 residues: CATSRDLATNEKLFF. The DNA of the CDR3 is TGTGCCACCAGCAGAGATCTCGCAACTAATGAAAAACTGTTTTTT.

V usage is TRBV25-1 and J usage is TRBJ1-1; D is uncertain. The germline V gene encodes CDR1 MGHDK and CDR2 SYGVNS. The CDR3 consists of 16 residues. V lost 2 bases and J 0 bases, leaving 13 bases between the germline ends. The CDR3 DNA follows: TGTGCCAGCAGTGAAGGCAGTCTCCTCATGAACACTGAAGCTTTCTTT. Its translation is CASSEGSLLMNTEAFF.

The rearrangement uses TRBV5-1 and TRBJ2-1; TRBD2 matches at 7 bases. CDR3 size: 16 residues. CDR1 and CDR2 from the germline V gene are SGHRS and YFSETQ. V lost 4 bases to trimming and J lost 2 bases; unmatched junction nucleotides: 9. This chain's CDR3 is CASSQLGGEAYNEQFF. CDR3 nucleotide sequence: TGCGCCAGCAGCCAACTGGGGGGGGAAGCCTACAATGAGCAGTTCTTC. Using reference TRBV5-1 and TRBJ2-1 for the parts outside the CDR3, the full variable domain is KAGVTQTPRYLIKTRGQQVTLSCSPISGHRSVSWYQQTPGQGLQFLFEYFSETQRNKGNFPGRFSGRQFSNSRSEMNVSTLELGDSALYLCASSQLGGEAYNEQFFGPGTRLTVL.

The rearrangement uses TRBV7-3 and TRBJ2-7, with a tentative D call TRBD2 (7 bases). CDR1 is SGHTA and CDR2 is FQGTGA in the germline V gene. V was trimmed by 5 bases and J by 3 bases, leaving 23 bases between them. This CDR3 contains 17 residues. Here the CDR3 DNA reads TGTGCCAGCAGCATCTGCCACAGGGACTATATATACTACGAGCAGTACGTC. Its protein is CASSICHRDYIYYEQYV.

This rearrangement joins TRBV5-5 to TRBJ1-1; D ambiguous. The CDR3 covers 13 residues. V was shortened by 4 bases and J by 2 bases, with 9 bases between the two germline ends. Germline loops: CDR1 SGHKS, CDR2 YYEKEE (reference sequence). The CDR3 DNA follows: TGTGCCAGCAGCCGCAGACTTAACACTGAAGCTTTCTTT. Encoded protein: CASSRRLNTEAFF.